This T cell receptor beta chain derives from a study of radiotherapy plus CTLA-4 blockade in lung cancer. CDR1 LNHNV and CDR2 YYDKDF come from the germline V gene (reference sequence). V lost 3 bases, J lost 7 bases, and 22 bases lay in between. The CDR3 extends over 17 amino acids. Measured with immunoSEQ multiplex PCR; TCRdb has only the in-frame clones, and not every one. Seen here are some 77,000 clones, approximately 86% observed once, and the top ten hold 2% to 2.5%. In chemo-refractory metastatic non-small-cell lung cancer, patients got ipilimumab CTLA-4 blockade together with focal radiation.

The source of this sequence is a human donor with non-small cell lung cancer who had a partial response to radiotherapy plus ipilimumab. Sample: peripheral blood, taken from a patient treated with radiotherapy plus ipilimumab. The gene calls are TRBV15 and TRBJ2-1, with D possibly being TRBD2 (5 bases). The CDR3 region has the DNA TGTGCCACCAGCAGTTCAACTAGTCGAATTCGTACAAATGAGCAGTTCTTC. Encoded protein: CATSSSTSRIRTNEQFF.